Below, 13 T cell receptor beta chains from the same sample are listed, as sequenced in a study of graft-versus-host responses after intestinal transplantation. Profiling relied on immunoSEQ multiplex PCR, and the TCRdb table lists in-frame clones only, not all of them. The sample gives approximately 40,000 clones, 91% of which show up once; 2.3% is in the top ten. Sample: PBMCs, taken 300 to 320 days after intestinal transplant. These receptors were obtained from a human patient who received an intestinal transplant, so some T cells may come from the graft donor.

This sequence joins TRBV19 and TRBJ1-5; tentatively, D is TRBD1 (6 bases). The CDR3 is made up of 14 amino acids. CDR1 is LNHDA and CDR2 is SQIVND in the germline V gene (reference sequence). V lost 6 bases, J lost 5 bases, and 14 bases lay in between. The CDR3: CASRTWAGDQPQHF. CDR3 bases: TGTGCCAGTAGGACCTGGGCAGGGGATCAGCCCCAGCATTTT.

This clone was picked up one time. The genes are TRBV11-3 and TRBJ2-1; no firm D call. Trimming took 4 bases from V and 1 from J, leaving 8 bases between them. Germline-derived CDR1 and CDR2 are SGHNT and YENEEA. The CDR3 contains 14 residues. The DNA of the CDR3 is TGTGCCAGCAGCTCACGATTATCCTACAATGAGCAGTTCTTC. Translated: CASSSRLSYNEQFF.

The rearrangement joins TRBV29-1 to TRBJ2-3; D might be TRBD2 (5 bases). Trimming cost V 3 bases and J 5 bases, with 9 bases left between them. Germline CDR1 reads SQVTM; CDR2 reads ANQGSEA. The CDR3 is 12 amino acids. The CDR3 DNA is TGCAGCGTTGAGCTAGCTATAGATACGCAGTATTTT. Its protein is CSVELAIDTQYF.

This rearrangement joins TRBV7-2 to TRBJ2-5; the match to TRBD1 covers 12 bases. Germline assignment: CDR1 SGHTA and CDR2 FQGNSA. The CDR3 sequence is 17 residues long. The J segment lost 0 bases and the V segment lost 0 bases, leaving 2 bases of the junction unmatched. CDR3 in amino acids: CASSLAGTGGYQETQYF. In DNA, the CDR3 is TGTGCCAGCAGCTTAGCCGGGACAGGGGGCTACCAAGAGACCCAGTACTTC.

Only a few counts were recorded for this clone. The genes are TRBV29-1 and TRBJ2-3; 10 bases are shared with TRBD1. The CDR3 sequence is 14 residues long. CDR1 and CDR2 (germline): SQVTM, ANQGSEA. The V and J ends lost 4 bases and 3 bases, in that order; junction bases with no gene match: 4. Written as DNA, the CDR3 is TGCAGCGTTGTCGGGGACAGGGGAACAGATACGCAGTATTTT. Its protein is CSVVGDRGTDTQYF.

The chain employs TRBV4-2 and TRBJ2-2; D might be TRBD2 (5 bases). The CDR3 is made up of 16 amino acids. Looked up from germline, CDR1 is LGHNA and CDR2 is YNFKEQ. Trimming took off 0 bases at V and 5 bases at J, with 13 bases between the two ends. The CDR3 nucleotides read TGTGCCAGCAGCCAAGAAGCGGCGGCGCTAACCGGGGAGCTGTTTTTT. This gives the protein CASSQEAAALTGELFF.

The chain carries TRBV5-1 and TRBJ1-1; 8 bases are shared with TRBD1. The CDR3 has 17 amino acids. Trimming at V came to 0 bases and at J to 1 base, leaving 8 bases not matched to a gene. In germline, CDR1 is SGHRS, CDR2 YFSETQ. The CDR3 DNA reads TGCGCCAGCAGCTTGGAGATAGACAGGGGAAAGAACACTGAAGCTTTCTTT. This gives the protein CASSLEIDRGKNTEAFF.

The rearrangement links TRBV6-6 to TRBJ2-7; TRBD2 is a possible D gene (6 bases). This CDR3 has 15 residues. The ends were cut back, 4 bases at V and 0 bases at J, with 13 bases in the middle. The germline V gene encodes CDR1 MNHNY and CDR2 SVGAGI (reference sequence). The CDR3 spells CASSLGGPSSYEQYF. As DNA, the CDR3 is TGTGCCAGCAGTTTGGGGGGTCCGAGCTCCTACGAGCAGTACTTC.

V and J are TRBV10-1 and TRBJ2-2; 7 positions agree with TRBD2. Germline values: CDR1 WNHNN, CDR2 SYGVQD (reference sequence). This CDR3 comprises 14 residues. After removal of 3 bases from V and 6 bases from J, the junction contained 4 bases not matched to a gene. The CDR3 is CASSDGGSAGELFF. CDR3 bases: TGCGCCAGCAGTGACGGCGGGAGTGCCGGGGAGCTGTTTTTT.

This clone was detected only once. The chain carries TRBV4-1 and TRBJ2-7; 9 bases agree with TRBD1. The CDR3 spans 17 residues. The germline gives CDR1 MGHRA, CDR2 YSYEKL. Losses at the gene ends were 2 bases for V and 2 bases for J; bases not matched to a gene: 10. CDR3 DNA: TGCGCCAGCAGCCAATTAATTGGGGACAGGGCCACCTACGAGCAGTACTTC. This gives the protein CASSQLIGDRATYEQYF.

V gene TRBV5-5 combines with J gene TRBJ1-5; 7 bases agree with TRBD1. The CDR3 extends over 13 amino acids. J gave up 4 bases and V 4 bases, and 2 bases lay outside the gene matches. Germline V gene data show CDR1 as SGHKS and CDR2 as YYEKEE (reference sequence). CDR3 DNA sequence: TGTGCCAGCAGCCGACAGGGAAATCAGCCCCAGCATTTT. Protein: CASSRQGNQPQHF. The full variable domain, in which reference TRBV5-5 and TRBJ1-5 provide the parts outside the CDR3, is DAGVTQSPTHLIKTRGQQVTLRCSPISGHKSVSWYQQVLGQGPQFIFQYYEKEERGRGNFPDRFSARQFPNYSSELNVNALLLGDSALYLCASSRQGNQPQHFGDGTRLSIL.

This clone was seen only once. As DNA, the CDR3 is TGCACCAGCAGCCAAGATTTCTCTCCGAATTACCAAGAGACCCAGTACTTC. Translating it yields CTSSQDFSPNYQETQYF. The chain joins TRBV1 to TRBJ2-5. TRBV1 is a pseudogene. The CDR3 is 17 residues long.

The genes are TRBV7-4 and TRBJ1-2, with 11 bases aligning to TRBD1. CDR3 length: 16 amino acids. The V gene end was trimmed by 5 bases and the J gene end by 2 bases; junction bases not matched to a gene: 7. Looked up from germline, CDR1 is SGHVT and CDR2 is SQSDAQ. For the CDR3, the DNA is TGTGCCAGCAGCGCCGGACAGGGGGCCGAGAACTATGGCTACACCTTC. Its translation is CASSAGQGAENYGYTF. Full variable domain (missing parts from reference TRBV7-4 and TRBJ1-2): GAGVSQSPRYKVAKRGRDVALRCDSISGHVTLYWYRQTLGQGSEVLTYSQSDAQRDKSGRPSGRFSAERPERSVSTLKIQRTEQGDSAVYLCASSAGQGAENYGYTFGSGTRLTVV.